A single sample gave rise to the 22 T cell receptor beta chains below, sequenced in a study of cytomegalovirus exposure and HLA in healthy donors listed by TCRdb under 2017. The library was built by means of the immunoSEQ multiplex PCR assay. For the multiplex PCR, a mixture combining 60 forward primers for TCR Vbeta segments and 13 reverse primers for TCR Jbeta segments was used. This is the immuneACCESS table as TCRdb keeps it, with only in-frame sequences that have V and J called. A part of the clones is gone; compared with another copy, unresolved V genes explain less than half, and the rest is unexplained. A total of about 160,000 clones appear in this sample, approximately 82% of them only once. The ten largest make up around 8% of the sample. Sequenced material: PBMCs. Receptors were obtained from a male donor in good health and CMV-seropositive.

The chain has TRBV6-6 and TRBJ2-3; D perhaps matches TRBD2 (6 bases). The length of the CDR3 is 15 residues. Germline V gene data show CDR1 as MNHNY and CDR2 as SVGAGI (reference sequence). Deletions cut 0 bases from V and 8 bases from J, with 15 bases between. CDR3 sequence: CASSYSIMEEGTQYF. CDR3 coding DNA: TGTGCCAGCAGTTACTCGATAATGGAGGAGGGTACGCAGTATTTT.

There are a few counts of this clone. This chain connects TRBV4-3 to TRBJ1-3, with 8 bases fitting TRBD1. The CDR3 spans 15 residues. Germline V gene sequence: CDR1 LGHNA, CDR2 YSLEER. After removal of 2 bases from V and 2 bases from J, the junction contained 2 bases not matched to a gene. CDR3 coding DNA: TGCGCCAGCAGCCAAACAGGGGGAGCTGGAAACACCATATATTTT. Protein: CASSQTGGAGNTIYF.

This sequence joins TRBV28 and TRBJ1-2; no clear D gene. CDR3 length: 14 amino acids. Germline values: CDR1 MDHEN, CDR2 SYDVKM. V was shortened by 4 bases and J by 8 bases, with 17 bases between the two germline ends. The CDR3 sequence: CASSWRPGGGGYTF. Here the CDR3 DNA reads TGTGCCAGCAGTTGGCGTCCCGGAGGTGGCGGCTACACCTTC.

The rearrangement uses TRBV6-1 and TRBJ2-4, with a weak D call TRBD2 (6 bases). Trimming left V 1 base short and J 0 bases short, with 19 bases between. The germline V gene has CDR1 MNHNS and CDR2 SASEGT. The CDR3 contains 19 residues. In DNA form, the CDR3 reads TGTGCCAGCAGTGAAGTTTTTTTGGGAGGCAAACTAGCCAAAAACATTCAGTACTTC. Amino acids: CASSEVFLGGKLAKNIQYF.

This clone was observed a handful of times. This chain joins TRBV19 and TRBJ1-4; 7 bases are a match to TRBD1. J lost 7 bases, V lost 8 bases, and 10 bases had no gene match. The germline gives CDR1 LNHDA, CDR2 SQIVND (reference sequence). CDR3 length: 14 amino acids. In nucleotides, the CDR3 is TGTGCCAGTTCCTCGGGACAGCGGAGTGAAAAACTGTTTTTT. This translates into CASSSGQRSEKLFF. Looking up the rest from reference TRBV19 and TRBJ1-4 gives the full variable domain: DGGITQSPKYLFRKEGQNVTLSCEQNLNHDAMYWYRQDPGQGLRLIYYSQIVNDFQKGDIAEGYSVSREKKESFPLTVTSAQKNPTAFYLCASSSGQRSEKLFFGSGTQLSVL.

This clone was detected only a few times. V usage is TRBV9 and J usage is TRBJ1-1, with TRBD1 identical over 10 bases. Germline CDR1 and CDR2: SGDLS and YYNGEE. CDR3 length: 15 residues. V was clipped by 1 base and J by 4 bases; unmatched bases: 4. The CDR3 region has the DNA TGTGCCAGCAGCGTATCGGGGACAGGGGTCACTGAAGCTTTCTTT. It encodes CASSVSGTGVTEAFF. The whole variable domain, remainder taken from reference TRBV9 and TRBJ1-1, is DSGVTQTPKHLITATGQRVTLRCSPRSGDLSVYWYQQSLDQGLQFLIQYYNGEERAKGNILERFSAQQFPDLHSELNLSSLELGDSALYFCASSVSGTGVTEAFFGQGTRLTVV.

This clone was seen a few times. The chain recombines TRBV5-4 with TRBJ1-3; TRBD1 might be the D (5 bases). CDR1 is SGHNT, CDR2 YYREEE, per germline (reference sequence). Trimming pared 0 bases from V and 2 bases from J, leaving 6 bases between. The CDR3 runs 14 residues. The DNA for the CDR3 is TGTGCCAGCAGCTTGGCGGGGGCTGGAAACACCATATATTTT. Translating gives CASSLAGAGNTIYF.

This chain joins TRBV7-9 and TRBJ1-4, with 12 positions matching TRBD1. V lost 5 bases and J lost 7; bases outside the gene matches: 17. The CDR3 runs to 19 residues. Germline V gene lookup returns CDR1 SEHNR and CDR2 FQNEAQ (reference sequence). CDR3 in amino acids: CASSPLRGTGGGSGEKLFF. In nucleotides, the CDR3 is TGTGCCAGCAGCCCCTTACGGGGGACAGGGGGCGGGAGTGGTGAAAAACTGTTTTTT.

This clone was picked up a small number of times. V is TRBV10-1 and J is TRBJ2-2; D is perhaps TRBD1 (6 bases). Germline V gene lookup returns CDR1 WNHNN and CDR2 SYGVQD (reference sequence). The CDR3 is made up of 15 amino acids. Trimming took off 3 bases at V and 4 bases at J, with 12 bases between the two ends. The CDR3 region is CASSDPTGITGELFF. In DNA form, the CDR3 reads TGCGCCAGCAGTGACCCTACAGGGATCACCGGGGAGCTGTTTTTT.

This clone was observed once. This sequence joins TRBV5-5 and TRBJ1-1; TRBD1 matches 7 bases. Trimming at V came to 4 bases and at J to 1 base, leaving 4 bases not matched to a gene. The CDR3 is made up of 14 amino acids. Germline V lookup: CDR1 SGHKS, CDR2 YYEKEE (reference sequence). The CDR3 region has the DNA TGTGCCAGCAGCCTAGGACAGGAGAACACTGAAGCTTTCTTT. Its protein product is CASSLGQENTEAFF.

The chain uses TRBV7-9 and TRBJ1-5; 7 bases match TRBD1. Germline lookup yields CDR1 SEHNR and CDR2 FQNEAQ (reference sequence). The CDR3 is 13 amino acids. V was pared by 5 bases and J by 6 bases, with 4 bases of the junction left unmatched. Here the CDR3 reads CASSRQGTQPQHF. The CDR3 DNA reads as TGTGCCAGCAGCCGACAGGGTACTCAGCCCCAGCATTTT.

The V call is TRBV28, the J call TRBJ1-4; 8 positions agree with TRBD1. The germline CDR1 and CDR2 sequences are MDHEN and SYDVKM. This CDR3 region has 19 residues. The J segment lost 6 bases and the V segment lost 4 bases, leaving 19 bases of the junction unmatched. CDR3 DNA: TGTGCCAGCAGTTCAATTGTCGAGCTAGAGGACAGGGCCGATGAAAAACTGTTTTTT. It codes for CASSSIVELEDRADEKLFF.

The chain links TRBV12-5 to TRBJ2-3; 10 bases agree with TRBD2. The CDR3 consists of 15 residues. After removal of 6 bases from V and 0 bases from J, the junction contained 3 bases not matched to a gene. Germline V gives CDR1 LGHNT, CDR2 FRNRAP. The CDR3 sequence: CASGSSGGSTDTQYF. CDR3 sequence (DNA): TGTGCTAGTGGGTCTAGCGGGGGAAGCACAGATACGCAGTATTTT.

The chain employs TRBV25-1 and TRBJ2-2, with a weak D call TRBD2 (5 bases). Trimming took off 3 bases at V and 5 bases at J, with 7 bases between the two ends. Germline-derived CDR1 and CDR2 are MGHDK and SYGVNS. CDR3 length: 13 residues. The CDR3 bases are TGTGCCAGCAGTGATGGAGGTACCGGGGAGCTGTTTTTT. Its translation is CASSDGGTGELFF.

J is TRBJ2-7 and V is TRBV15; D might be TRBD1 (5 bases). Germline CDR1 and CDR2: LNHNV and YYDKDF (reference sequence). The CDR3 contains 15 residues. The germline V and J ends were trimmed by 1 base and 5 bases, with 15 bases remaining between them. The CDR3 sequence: CATSRARTPPNEQYF. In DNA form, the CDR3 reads TGTGCCACCAGCAGAGCGAGGACACCCCCCAACGAGCAGTACTTC.

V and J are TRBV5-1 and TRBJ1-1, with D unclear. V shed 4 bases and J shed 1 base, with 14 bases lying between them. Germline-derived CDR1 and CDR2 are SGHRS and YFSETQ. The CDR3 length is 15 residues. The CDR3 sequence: CASSPVGAQNTEAFF. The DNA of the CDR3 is TGCGCCAGCAGCCCGGTTGGAGCACAGAACACTGAAGCTTTCTTT.

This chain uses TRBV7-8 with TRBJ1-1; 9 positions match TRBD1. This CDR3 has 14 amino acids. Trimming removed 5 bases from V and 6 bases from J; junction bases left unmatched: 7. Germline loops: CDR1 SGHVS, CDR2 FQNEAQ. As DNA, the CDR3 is TGTGCCAGCAGCAGAGGGGACAGGGAGGCTGAAGCTTTCTTT. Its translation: CASSRGDREAEAFF. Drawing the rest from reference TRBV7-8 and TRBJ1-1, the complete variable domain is GAGVSQSPRYKVAKRGQDVALRCDPISGHVSLFWYQQALGQGPEFLTYFQNEAQLDKSGLPSDRFFAERPEGSVSTLKIQRTQQEDSAVYLCASSRGDREAEAFFGQGTRLTVV.

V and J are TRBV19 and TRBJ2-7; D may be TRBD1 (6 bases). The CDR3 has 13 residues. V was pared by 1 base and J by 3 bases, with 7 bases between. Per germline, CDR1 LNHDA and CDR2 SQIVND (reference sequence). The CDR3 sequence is CASSIVDSYEQYF. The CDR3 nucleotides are TGTGCCAGTAGTATAGTGGACAGCTACGAGCAGTACTTC.

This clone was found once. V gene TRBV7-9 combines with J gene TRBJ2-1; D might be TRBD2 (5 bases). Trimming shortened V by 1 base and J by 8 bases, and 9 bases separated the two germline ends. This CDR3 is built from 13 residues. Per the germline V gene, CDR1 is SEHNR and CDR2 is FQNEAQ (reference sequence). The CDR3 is CASSLGAGDEQFF. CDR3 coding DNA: TGTGCCAGCAGCTTAGGTGCGGGCGATGAGCAGTTCTTC.

The CDR3 sequence is CASSSAVGGSSSSYEQYF. CDR3 DNA sequence: TGTGCCAGCAGCTCGGCGGTAGGGGGCTCCTCAAGCTCCTACGAGCAGTACTTC. The V call is TRBV7-2, the J call TRBJ2-7; TRBD1 matches at 7 bases. Trimming removed 4 bases from V and 0 bases from J; junction bases left unmatched: 15. Germline loops: CDR1 SGHTA, CDR2 FQGNSA. CDR3 length: 18 amino acids. Using reference TRBV7-2 and TRBJ2-7 for the parts outside the CDR3, the full variable domain is GAGVSQSPSNKVTEKGKDVELRCDPISGHTALYWYRQSLGQGLEFLIYFQGNSAPDKSGLPSDRFSAERTGGSVSTLTIQRTQQEDSAVYLCASSSAVGGSSSSYEQYFGPGTRLTVT.

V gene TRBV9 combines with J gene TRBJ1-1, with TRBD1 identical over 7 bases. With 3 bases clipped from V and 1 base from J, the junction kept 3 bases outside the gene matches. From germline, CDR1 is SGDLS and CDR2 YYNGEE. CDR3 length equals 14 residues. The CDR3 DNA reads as TGTGCCAGCAGCGCCGGGGACAGGAACACTGAAGCTTTCTTT. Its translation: CASSAGDRNTEAFF. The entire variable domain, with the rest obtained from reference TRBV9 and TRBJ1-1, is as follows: DSGVTQTPKHLITATGQRVTLRCSPRSGDLSVYWYQQSLDQGLQFLIQYYNGEERAKGNILERFSAQQFPDLHSELNLSSLELGDSALYFCASSAGDRNTEAFFGQGTRLTVV.

The CDR3 DNA reads TGCGCCAGCAGTGAGCCAGAAAGTTACGAGCAGTACTTC. This encodes CASSEPESYEQYF. The chain combines TRBV10-1 with TRBJ2-7; D gene uncertain. The V end lost 2 bases, the J end lost 4 bases, and 9 bases lay between the germline ends. The CDR3 spans 13 residues. Germline V gene sequence: CDR1 WNHNN, CDR2 SYGVQD (reference sequence).